The 22 T cell receptor beta chains in this list originate from one sample, sequenced in a study of cytomegalovirus exposure and HLA in healthy donors. The PCR made use of 60 Vbeta and 13 Jbeta primers. Measured with immunoSEQ multiplex PCR; TCRdb has only the in-frame clones, and not every one. Here the sample table reports 150,000 to 200,000 clones. Sequencing input: PBMCs. The receptors come from a woman between 55 and 75 years old in good health and CMV-seronegative.

V gene TRBV9 combines with J gene TRBJ2-7, with TRBD2 as a possible D gene (6 bases). Per germline, CDR1 SGDLS and CDR2 YYNGEE. The CDR3 runs 16 residues. Trimming took off 0 bases at V and 3 bases at J, with 16 bases between the two ends. The CDR3 sequence is CASSVGGGTGYYEQYF. DNA of the CDR3: TGTGCCAGCAGCGTAGGTGGCGGGACTGGCTACTACGAGCAGTACTTC. The full variable domain, its missing parts supplied by reference TRBV9 and TRBJ2-7, is DSGVTQTPKHLITATGQRVTLRCSPRSGDLSVYWYQQSLDQGLQFLIQYYNGEERAKGNILERFSAQQFPDLHSELNLSSLELGDSALYFCASSVGGGTGYYEQYFGPGTRLTVT.

The genes are TRBV7-6 and TRBJ1-6; D is undetermined. Germline values: CDR1 SGHVS, CDR2 FNYEAQ. CDR3 length: 14 residues. V lost 1 base, J lost 4 bases, and 5 bases lay in between. CDR3 bases: TGTGCCAGCAGCTTAGTCCTATATAATTCACCCCTCCACTTT. Amino acid sequence: CASSLVLYNSPLHF.

The chain has TRBV5-6 and TRBJ2-3; 8 bases fit TRBD2. Germline values: CDR1 SGHDT, CDR2 YYEEEE. The ends lost 0 bases at V and 3 bases at J; junction bases unmatched: 3. The CDR3 consists of 15 residues. CDR3 DNA sequence: TGTGCCAGCAGCTTGGTCGGGAGGGGGACAGATACGCAGTATTTT. Protein sequence: CASSLVGRGTDTQYF.

The chain couples TRBV6-5 to TRBJ2-7, with 7 positions matching TRBD1. The CDR3 runs 15 residues. Trimming cost V 5 bases and J 3 bases; bases outside gene matches: 10. Germline V gene data show CDR1 as MNHEY and CDR2 as SVGAGI. CDR3 DNA: TGTGCCAGCAGTACCACTAAGACAGGGAACTACGAGCAGTACTTC. This gives the protein CASSTTKTGNYEQYF.

The chain has TRBV18 and TRBJ2-1; 7 bases agree with TRBD1. V lost 3 bases and J lost 0; bases outside the gene matches: 2. Germline-derived CDR1 and CDR2 are KGHSH and LQKENI. The length of the CDR3 is 15 residues. CDR3 sequence (DNA): TGTGCCAGCTCACCGGACAGGAGCTCCTACAATGAGCAGTTCTTC. It specifies CASSPDRSSYNEQFF.

The chain has TRBV6-5 and TRBJ2-5; D is unresolved. V shed 2 bases and J shed 4 bases, with 11 bases lying between them. The CDR3 is 14 residues long. Germline V gene lookup returns CDR1 MNHEY and CDR2 SVGAGI. CDR3 sequence reads: CASSYGGLRETQYF. The CDR3 DNA is TGTGCCAGCAGTTACGGTGGGCTAAGAGAGACCCAGTACTTC.

J is TRBJ2-1 and V is TRBV15; no clear D. The CDR3 is made up of 13 amino acids. V lost 1 base and J lost 8, with 9 bases in between. Germline CDR1 is LNHNV and CDR2 is YYDKDF (reference sequence). The CDR3: CATSRVELDEQFF. DNA for the CDR3: TGTGCCACCAGCAGAGTAGAGTTAGATGAGCAGTTCTTC.

The chain uses TRBV12-5 and TRBJ2-1; D call uncertain. V lost 2 bases, J lost 0 bases, and 8 bases lay in between. Germline V gives CDR1 LGHNT, CDR2 FRNRAP. CDR3 length: 15 residues. In nucleotides, the CDR3 is TGTGCTAGTGGTTTGACTTTGAGCTCCTACAATGAGCAGTTCTTC. It specifies CASGLTLSSYNEQFF. Full variable domain (rest looked up from reference TRBV12-5 and TRBJ2-1): DARVTQTPRHKVTEMGQEVTMRCQPILGHNTVFWYRQTMMQGLELLAYFRNRAPLDDSGMPKDRFSAEMPDATLATLKIQPSEPRDSAVYFCASGLTLSSYNEQFFGPGTRLTVL.

The V gene is TRBV19, the J gene TRBJ2-7; possibly TRBD1 for D (6 bases). Germline V gene lookup returns CDR1 LNHDA and CDR2 SQIVND (reference sequence). V lost 6 bases and J 2 bases, leaving 11 bases between the germline ends. The CDR3 contains 13 residues. CDR3 loop: CASSRTATYEQYF. CDR3 coding DNA: TGTGCCAGTAGCAGGACAGCTACCTACGAGCAGTACTTC.

The V gene is TRBV6-1, the J gene TRBJ1-5; maybe TRBD1 (6 bases). Germline V gene data show CDR1 as MNHNS and CDR2 as SASEGT. V was shortened by 4 bases and J by 7 bases, with 20 bases between the two germline ends. The CDR3 runs 16 residues. CDR3 in amino acids: CASSVPGRTGGQPQHF. The CDR3 DNA is TGTGCCAGCAGTGTTCCGGGACGGACGGGGGGCCAGCCCCAGCATTTT.

V gene TRBV7-9 combines with J gene TRBJ1-1; no clear D gene. Germline V gives CDR1 SEHNR, CDR2 FQNEAQ (reference sequence). The CDR3 contains 12 residues. With 1 base removed from V and 8 bases from J, the gap between germline ends came to 8 bases. Here the CDR3 DNA reads TGTGCCAGCAGCTTAGGCTCCCGGGAAGCTTTCTTT. Its translation: CASSLGSREAFF.

The J gene is TRBJ2-5, the V gene TRBV6-5; 7 nucleotides match TRBD2. V lost 2 bases and J lost 11; bases outside the gene matches: 8. Germline CDR1 reads MNHEY; CDR2 reads SVGAGI. The CDR3 runs 13 residues. The CDR3 DNA reads TGTGCCAGCAGTTACCTGGGGGGAGGGGAGCAGTACTTC. This sequence encodes CASSYLGGGEQYF.

This chain links TRBV7-6 with TRBJ2-1; 9 bases agree with TRBD1. The CDR3 covers 15 residues. From germline, CDR1 is SGHVS and CDR2 FNYEAQ. Trimming took 2 bases from V and 7 from J; bases not matched to a gene: 6. CDR3: CASSLTGGYYNEQFF. CDR3 nucleotides: TGTGCCAGCAGCTTAACAGGGGGCTACTATAATGAGCAGTTCTTC.

The chain carries TRBV10-3 and TRBJ1-2, with D unclear. Per the germline V gene, CDR1 is ENHRY and CDR2 is SYGVKD. The V end was cut by 5 bases, the J end by 6 bases, with 16 bases between. CDR3 size: 14 residues. The CDR3 DNA sequence: TGTGCCATCAGTAGGTCTGGGCAGGAACATGGCTACACCTTC. Its translation is CAISRSGQEHGYTF.

The rearrangement links TRBV11-3 to TRBJ1-5; 12 positions agree with TRBD1. This CDR3 is 18 amino acids long. Germline V gene lookup returns CDR1 SGHNT and CDR2 YENEEA. The V gene end was trimmed by 2 bases and the J gene end by 0 bases; junction bases not matched to a gene: 5. The CDR3: CASSLRGQGADSNQPQHF. The CDR3 DNA reads as TGTGCCAGCAGCTTAAGGGGACAGGGGGCGGATAGCAATCAGCCCCAGCATTTT.

This chain links TRBV28 with TRBJ2-7, with unresolved D. Per the germline V gene, CDR1 is MDHEN and CDR2 is SYDVKM. Trimming removed 5 bases at V and 4 bases at J, with 18 bases between. The CDR3 contains 15 residues. CDR3 protein: CASSPALRGMYEQYF. Written as DNA, the CDR3 is TGTGCCAGCAGTCCAGCTTTGCGCGGAATGTACGAGCAGTACTTC.

This chain connects TRBV5-6 to TRBJ2-1; D is uncertain. Germline V gene data show CDR1 as SGHDT and CDR2 as YYEEEE. This CDR3 spans 16 amino acids. V gave up 5 bases and J gave up 0 bases, with 15 bases separating them. DNA for the CDR3: TGTGCCAGCAGGACCTCCCTAGGCCGCTCCTACAATGAGCAGTTCTTC. This sequence encodes CASRTSLGRSYNEQFF.

V and J are TRBV29-1 and TRBJ1-2; D gene unclear. This CDR3 has 13 residues. Trimming removed 3 bases from V and 5 bases from J, with 13 bases in between. Germline V gene sequence: CDR1 SQVTM, CDR2 ANQGSEA. The CDR3 protein is CSVDRGSLYGYTF. The CDR3 region has the DNA TGCAGCGTTGATCGGGGATCACTATATGGCTACACCTTC.

V is TRBV2 and J is TRBJ1-4; TRBD1 matches 7 bases. J was trimmed by 8 bases and V by 8 bases; bases with no gene match: 14. Looked up from germline, CDR1 is SNHLY and CDR2 is FYNNEI. The CDR3 has 15 residues. The CDR3 sequence is CASEPTGFSHEKLFF. The CDR3 DNA is TGTGCCAGCGAACCGACAGGGTTCTCTCACGAAAAACTGTTTTTT.

This chain connects TRBV10-1 to TRBJ1-1, with a tentative D call TRBD1 (5 bases). The ends were cut back, 6 bases at V and 1 base at J, with 15 bases in the middle. Looked up from germline, CDR1 is WNHNN and CDR2 is SYGVQD (reference sequence). The CDR3 is 15 residues long. This chain's CDR3 is CASSHWTSGNTEAFF. As DNA, the CDR3 is TGCGCCAGCAGCCACTGGACATCGGGGAACACTGAAGCTTTCTTT.

The V gene is TRBV9, the J gene TRBJ2-2; TRBD2 aligns across 10 bases. CDR1 is SGDLS and CDR2 is YYNGEE in the germline V gene. With V trimmed by 7 bases and J by 5 bases, 5 bases remained unmatched. The CDR3 totals 14 residues. CDR3 sequence reads: CASGKRGGTGELFF. In DNA, the CDR3 is TGTGCCAGCGGGAAGCGGGGGGGTACCGGGGAGCTGTTTTTT.

The V call is TRBV15, the J call TRBJ2-7, with 12 positions matching TRBD2. This CDR3 comprises 14 residues. Germline CDR1 is LNHNV and CDR2 is YYDKDF (reference sequence). J lost 6 bases, V lost 1 base, and 1 base had no gene match. CDR3 in amino acids: CATSRGGLAGEQYF. The DNA for the CDR3 is TGTGCCACCAGCAGAGGGGGACTAGCGGGCGAGCAGTACTTC.